Sequencing of this TCR beta chain was carried out in a study of shared clonotypes between healthy human individuals. Study details: Donors consisted of two women and a few men between 18 and 49. Findings and caveats of the study: It was the non-shared clonotypes that had lower generation probabilities than clonotypes shared by all four donors.

A word on this clone: Its target is unknown. Other DNA sequences in the sample encode the same CDR3.

CDR3 size: 14 residues. With 3 bases clipped from V and 1 base from J, the junction kept 2 bases outside the gene matches. Germline-derived CDR1 and CDR2 are KGHSH and LQKENI. Repertoires were generated with immunoSEQ multiplex PCR, while TCRdb's copy carries only in-frame clones and drops some. The data contain 1.5 million to 1.9 million clones, 98% of them singletons. Within Nashville, Tennessee resided all donors, each a Caucasian adult. The clonotype was recovered from a man aged 25 to 45 in good health. The sample taken for sequencing was naive CD4+ T cells sorted from blood. As for subset: CD45RA+ positively selected. This chain joins TRBV18 and TRBJ1-1; 7 positions agree with TRBD1. As DNA, the CDR3 is TGTGCCAGCTCACCTCAGGGGGAGAACACTGAAGCTTTCTTT. This codes for CASSPQGENTEAFF.